The following is a T cell receptor (beta chain) sequence with its context. These data are taken from a study of blood T cell repertoires in COVID-19. Background on the study: Acute-phase and convalescent COVID-19 samples originated in the United States, Italy and Spain. Sample material is recorded as cDNA or gDNA derived from T cells, B-cell-depleted T cells, or PBMCs.

Authors' data handling: By means of reference gene primer amplification, nucleated cell counts were estimated. Only in-frame clones appear in the TCRdb table, and some are missing; sequencing was by immunoSEQ multiplex PCR. Clone size and the V and J calls come from that table; the DNA yielded D and trimming. The sample yields roughly 76,000 clones, about 89% seen once. The CDR3 covers 12 residues. Trimming left V 10 bases short and J 0 bases short, with 9 bases between. CDR1 and CDR2 (germline): ENHRY, SYGVKD. The sequence derives from a man between 65 and 79 years old with active or convalescent COVID-19. This chain links TRBV10-3 with TRBJ1-1; D not certain. Sequenced sample: peripheral blood. The CDR3 region is CATLDVNTEAFF. CDR3 DNA sequence: TGTGCCACCTTAGATGTGAACACTGAAGCTTTCTTT.